This TCR beta chain is from a study of cytomegalovirus exposure and HLA in healthy donors. Notes on the study in general: Cytomegalovirus status was reportedly diagnosed by the classifier with high specificity and sensitivity. It was approximately 160 TCR beta chains that were listed as cytomegalovirus-associated.

In this sample, this clone turned up a few times. The antigen remains unidentified. The CDR3 has 15 residues. Deletions cut 0 bases from V and 9 bases from J, with 12 bases between. Germline V gene lookup returns CDR1 MNHEY and CDR2 SVGAGI. PCR amplification relied on 60 Vbeta primers (plus 13 Jbeta primers). Generated by immunoSEQ multiplex PCR, the TCRdb table keeps only in-frame clones and is missing some. The data hold about 130,000 clones, with about 66% observed a single time. The sequence was obtained from a human donor in good health. The sequenced material came from PBMCs. The V call is TRBV6-5, the J call TRBJ1-6; weak D call: TRBD1 (5 bases). CDR3 nucleotide sequence: TGTGCCAGCAGTTACTCGTCAAGGGGAATTTCACCCCTCCACTTT. Translating gives CASSYSSRGISPLHF.